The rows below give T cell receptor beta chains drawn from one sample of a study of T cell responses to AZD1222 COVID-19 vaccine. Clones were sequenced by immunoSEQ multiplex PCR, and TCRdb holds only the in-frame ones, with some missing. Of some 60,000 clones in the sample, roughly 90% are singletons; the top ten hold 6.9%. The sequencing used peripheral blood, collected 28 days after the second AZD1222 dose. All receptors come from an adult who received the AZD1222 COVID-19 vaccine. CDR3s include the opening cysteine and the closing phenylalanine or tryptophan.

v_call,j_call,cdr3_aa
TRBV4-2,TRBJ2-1,CASSQTPGSGGADNEQFF
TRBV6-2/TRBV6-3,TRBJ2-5,CASTPGTIYGETQYF
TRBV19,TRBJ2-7,CASSIRTPAGEQYF
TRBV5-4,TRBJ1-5,CASSLRGAGQPQHF
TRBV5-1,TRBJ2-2,CASRWAPNTGELFF
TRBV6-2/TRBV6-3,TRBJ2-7,CASSYSHPSSYEQYF
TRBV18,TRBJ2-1,CASSPPSGGSYNEQFF
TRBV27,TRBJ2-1,CASHFVGALGSDEQFF
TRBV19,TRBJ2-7,CASSPQAGGGHEQYF
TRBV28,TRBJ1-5,CASSALSGTGAQPQHF
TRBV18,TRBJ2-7,CASSPPGQGWSEQYF
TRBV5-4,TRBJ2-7,CASSLQGATAYEQYF
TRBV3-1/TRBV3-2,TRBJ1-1,CASSQRGSDTEAFF
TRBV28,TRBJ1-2,CASSLVRARGYTF
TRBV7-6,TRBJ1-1,CASSPGSGTANTEAFF
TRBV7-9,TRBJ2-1,CASSSDYSSYNEQFF
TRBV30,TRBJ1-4,CAWSEVPLGEKLFF
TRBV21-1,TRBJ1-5,CASRKVEILRSIQPQHF
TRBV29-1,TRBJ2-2,CSTTGTGVTGELFF
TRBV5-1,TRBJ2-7,CASRTRDSTSYEQYF
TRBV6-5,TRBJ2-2,CASSYLGPGELFF
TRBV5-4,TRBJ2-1,CASSLGGRGSYNEQFF